This TCR beta chain was recorded in a study of blood T cell repertoires in COVID-19. Background on the study: Specimens from acute and convalescent COVID-19 originated in the United States, Italy and Spain. From T cells, B-cell-depleted T cells, or PBMCs came the material, which was cDNA or gDNA.

The study drew participants aged roughly 18 to 95 years from roughly 25 US areas. As originally analysed: Estimation of nucleated cell counts was performed using reference gene primer amplification. Assay: immunoSEQ multiplex PCR; the TCRdb copy retains only in-frame clones and omits some. V and J calls and clone size are as listed in that table; D and trimming were resolved from the DNA. The repertoire consists of roughly 250,000 clones, with about 91% occurring once and the leading ten covering 0.95% to 1.5%. CDR3 length: 14 amino acids. Germline CDR1 and CDR2: LNHDA and SQIVND (reference sequence). J was trimmed by 10 bases and V by 7 bases; bases with no gene match: 13.

The sample taken for sequencing was PBMCs or T cells enriched from blood (not recorded which). This TCR was sampled from a woman in her thirties or forties with acute COVID-19. This chain uses TRBV19 with TRBJ1-1, with TRBD1 matching over 9 bases. CDR3 bases: TGTGCCAGTACCCCGACAGGGGGAACCTGGGGAGCTTTCTTT. Amino acids: CASTPTGGTWGAFF.